This TCR beta chain was identified during a study of T cells in narcolepsy (dated by TCRdb to the late 2010s). As for the study more broadly: Healthy control donors were enrolled in the study alongside patients who had narcolepsy type 1 or type 2 (NT1, NT2). To look for autoreactive T cells in narcolepsy patients that target self-antigens of hypocretin neurons (hypocretin, TRIB2), the study used TCR Vbeta sequencing to follow clonotypes in blood and CSF.

With respect to this clone: Its antigen remains undetermined. No qualities accompany the bases; no much larger clone lies one base away.

Library preparation used the immunoSEQ multiplex PCR assay. The table was pulled from immuneACCESS by TCRdb, which kept in-frame rearrangements only. Such tables lose some clones; where checked, under half of the loss comes from unresolved V genes, and the rest has no known cause. The sample table contains some 30,000 clones; only one count was recorded for more than 80% of them. Together, the top ten hold around 1.3% of the sample. The investigation overall reported the following: Autoreactive clonotypes were reported to be detected serially in the blood of the same patients and of different patients, but not in the blood of healthy controls. Certain blood memory CD4+ repertoires from patients and controls had no sequences that matched autoreactive T cell clones. In plots comparing CSF and blood CD4+ T cell clonotypes from the same patient, HCRT-specific and TRIB2-specific autoreactive clonotypes were highlighted. Patients and controls had similar numbers of sequenced blood memory CD4+ clonotypes, with averages of approximately 40,000 in patients and some 33,000 in controls.

For TCR Vbeta sequencing, memory CD4+ T cells were sorted ex vivo from the peripheral blood of both healthy controls and narcolepsy patients. The germline V gene provides CDR1 SGHDN and CDR2 FVKESK. V lost 4 bases and J lost 4 bases, and the count of bases not matched to a germline gene is 7. The CDR3 goes from the cysteine to the phenylalanine over 15 residues. Only the CDR3 DNA stays, 45 bases, in frame from base 1. The chain is encoded by TRBV14 joined to TRBJ2-5; TRBD2 matches 9 bases in the middle. Sequences were obtained from CD45RA- memory CD4+ T cells from PBMCs. This sample's cell subset or site label indicates: memory T cells sorted ex vivo from peripheral blood. This TCR came from a human donor with narcolepsy. The nucleotide sequence is given as TGTGCCAGCAGCCCCCGGCGGGGGGGTGGAGAGACCCAGTACTTC. The resulting protein is CASSPRRGGGETQYF.